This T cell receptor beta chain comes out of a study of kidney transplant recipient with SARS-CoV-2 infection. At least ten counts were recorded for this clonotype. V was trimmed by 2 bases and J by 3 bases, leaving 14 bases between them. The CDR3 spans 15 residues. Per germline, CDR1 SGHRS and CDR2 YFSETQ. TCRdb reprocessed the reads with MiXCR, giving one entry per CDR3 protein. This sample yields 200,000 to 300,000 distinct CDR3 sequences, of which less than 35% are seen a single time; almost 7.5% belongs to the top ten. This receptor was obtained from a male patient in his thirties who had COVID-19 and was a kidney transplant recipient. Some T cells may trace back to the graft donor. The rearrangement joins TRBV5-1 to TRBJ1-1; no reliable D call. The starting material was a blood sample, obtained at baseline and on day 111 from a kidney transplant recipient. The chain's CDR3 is CASSFVGNGDTEAFF. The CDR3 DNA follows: TGCGCCAGCAGCTTTGTCGGAAACGGCGACACTGAAGCTTTCTTT.